The 13 T cell receptor beta chains reported below all come from one sample, sequenced in a study of blood T cell repertoires in COVID-19. Assay used: immunoSEQ multiplex PCR; TCRdb lists only in-frame clones, some missing. The sample lists around 76,000 clones; 65% to 80% were seen once. Material for sequencing was peripheral blood. These receptors were obtained from a woman older than 75 with active or convalescent COVID-19.

The chain recombines TRBV5-4 with TRBJ2-3, with 7 positions matching TRBD1. V was clipped by 5 bases and J by 4 bases; unmatched bases: 10. Germline CDR1 is SGHNT and CDR2 is YYREEE (reference sequence). The CDR3 sequence is 15 residues long. CDR3 in DNA: TGTGCCAGCAGGAGAGGGGCAGGGGGAGCAGATACGCAGTATTTT. It yields the protein CASRRGAGGADTQYF.

This clone has only a few counts. CDR3 sequence (DNA): TGTGCCAGCAGCGTAGGACTAGCCGGGGTCACCGGGGAGCTGTTTTTT. Its translation is CASSVGLAGVTGELFF. The rearrangement uses TRBV5-8 and TRBJ2-2; 8 bases agree with TRBD2. Germline CDR1 is SGHTS and CDR2 is YDEGEE. The CDR3 consists of 16 residues. The V and J ends lost 4 bases and 4 bases, in that order; junction bases with no gene match: 9.

V is TRBV27 and J is TRBJ1-2; TRBD1 matches 9 bases. V shed 0 bases, J shed 7 bases, and the junction held 9 bases outside the gene matches. CDR3 length: 16 residues. Germline CDR1 is MNHEY and CDR2 is SMNVEV (reference sequence). The CDR3 coding sequence is TGTGCCAGCAGTTTATCCACAGGGGGCGGGTACAGTGGCTACACCTTC. The encoded protein is CASSLSTGGGYSGYTF.

This clone was seen just once. This sequence joins TRBV28 and TRBJ2-1; D is possibly TRBD1 (6 bases). V was clipped by 3 bases and J by 8 bases, with 20 bases between them. Germline V gives CDR1 MDHEN, CDR2 SYDVKM. CDR3 length: 16 amino acids. The CDR3 reads CASSLVRGSPPDEQFF. CDR3 nucleotides: TGTGCCAGCAGTTTGGTGAGGGGGTCCCCCCCCGATGAGCAGTTCTTC.

At least ten counts were recorded for this clone. The CDR3 sequence is CASKETGAGETQYF. DNA for the CDR3: TGTGCCAGCAAAGAGACAGGGGCTGGGGAGACCCAGTACTTC. The chain carries TRBV3-1 (or the pseudogene TRBV3-2) and TRBJ2-5; TRBD1 matches at 8 bases. The trim removed 7 bases at V and 5 bases at J, leaving 9 bases unmatched. The germline gives CDR1 LGHDT, CDR2 YNNKEL (reference sequence). The CDR3 is 14 amino acids.

The gene calls are TRBV28 and TRBJ2-1, with 7 bases lining up with TRBD1. The germline V gene has CDR1 MDHEN and CDR2 SYDVKM. The length of the CDR3 is 14 residues. V shed 6 bases and J 3 bases; nucleotides not matched to a gene: 5. CDR3 protein: CASSLWDSYNEQFF. In nucleotides, the CDR3 is TGTGCCAGCAGCCTGTGGGACAGCTACAATGAGCAGTTCTTC.

The chain couples TRBV7-8 to TRBJ2-3, with 9 bases aligning to TRBD1. J was trimmed by 5 bases and V by 3 bases; bases with no gene match: 9. This CDR3 comprises 16 residues. From germline, CDR1 is SGHVS and CDR2 FQNEAQ. CDR3 amino acids: CASSFSKDRGIDTQYF. Here the CDR3 DNA reads TGTGCCAGCAGCTTTTCCAAGGACAGGGGAATAGATACGCAGTATTTT.

This clone has ten or more counts. The chain recombines TRBV5-4 with TRBJ1-1, with 7 bases aligning to TRBD1. Germline V CDR1 and CDR2: SGHNT, YYREEE (reference sequence). V trimming: 4 bases; J trimming: 7 bases; junction bases outside the gene matches: 4. CDR3 length equals 12 residues. CDR3 residues: CASSVGDSEAFF. For the CDR3, the DNA is TGTGCCAGCAGCGTGGGGGACAGTGAAGCTTTCTTT.

In DNA form, the CDR3 reads TGTGCCAGCAGCTTGGGGCGGAATTGGTATGGCTACACCTTC. Residues: CASSLGRNWYGYTF. V is TRBV5-6 and J is TRBJ1-2; D gene uncertain. CDR3 size: 14 residues. Germline V gives CDR1 SGHDT, CDR2 YYEEEE. V was cut by 0 bases and J by 5 bases, with 11 bases left in between.

This chain joins TRBV3-1 (or the pseudogene TRBV3-2) and TRBJ2-5; 9 bases fit TRBD2. Trimming took 4 bases from V and 4 from J; bases not matched to a gene: 13. Germline V gives CDR1 LGHDT, CDR2 YNNKEL (reference sequence). The length of the CDR3 is 17 residues. The DNA of the CDR3 is TGTGCCAGCAGCCCAAGGAACCTAGCGGGGTCCCGAGAGACCCAGTACTTC. Its protein product is CASSPRNLAGSRETQYF.

The chain couples TRBV7-8 to TRBJ2-2; maybe TRBD1 (5 bases). This CDR3 comprises 16 residues. Germline V CDR1 and CDR2: SGHVS, FQNEAQ. V lost 4 bases to trimming and J lost 0 bases, with 12 bases between them. CDR3 DNA sequence: TGTGCCAGCAGCTCGCCCCTAGGGGCGAACACCGGGGAGCTGTTTTTT. Residues: CASSSPLGANTGELFF.

There are a few counts of this clone. This sequence joins TRBV7-9 and TRBJ1-6; unclear D gene. Germline loops: CDR1 SEHNR, CDR2 FQNEAQ (reference sequence). Trimming stripped 2 bases from V and 7 bases from J, with 9 bases between. The CDR3 is 14 residues long. The CDR3 here is CASSLTSTNSPLHF. As DNA, the CDR3 is TGTGCCAGCAGCTTAACCAGTACGAATTCACCCCTCCACTTT.

On this clone itself: Different DNA sequences within this sample yield the same CDR3. V and J are TRBV5-1 and TRBJ1-2; 8 bases agree with TRBD1. The CDR3 is 13 amino acids. V gave up 1 base and J gave up 8 bases; unmatched junction bases: 4. Germline lookup yields CDR1 SGHRS and CDR2 YFSETQ. The CDR3 loop is CASSLTGGRGYTF. The CDR3 region has the DNA TGCGCCAGCAGCTTGACAGGGGGGCGAGGCTACACCTTC.